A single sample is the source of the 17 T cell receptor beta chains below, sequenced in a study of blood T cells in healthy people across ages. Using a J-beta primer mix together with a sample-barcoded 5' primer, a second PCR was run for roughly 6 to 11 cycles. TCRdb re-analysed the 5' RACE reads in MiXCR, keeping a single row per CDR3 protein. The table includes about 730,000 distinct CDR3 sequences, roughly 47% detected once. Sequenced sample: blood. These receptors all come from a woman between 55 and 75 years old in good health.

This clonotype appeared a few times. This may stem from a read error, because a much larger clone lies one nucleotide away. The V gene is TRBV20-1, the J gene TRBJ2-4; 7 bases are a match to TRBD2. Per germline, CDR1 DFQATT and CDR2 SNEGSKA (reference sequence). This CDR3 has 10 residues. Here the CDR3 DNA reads TGCAGGGCTAGGAGCGGGGAGCAGTACTTC. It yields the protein CRARSGEQYF.

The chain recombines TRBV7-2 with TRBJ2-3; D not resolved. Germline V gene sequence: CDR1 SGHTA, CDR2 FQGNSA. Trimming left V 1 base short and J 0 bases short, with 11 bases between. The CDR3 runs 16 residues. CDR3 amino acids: CASSLGWVTSTDTQYF. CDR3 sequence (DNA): TGTGCCAGCAGCTTAGGGTGGGTGACTAGCACAGATACGCAGTATTTT.

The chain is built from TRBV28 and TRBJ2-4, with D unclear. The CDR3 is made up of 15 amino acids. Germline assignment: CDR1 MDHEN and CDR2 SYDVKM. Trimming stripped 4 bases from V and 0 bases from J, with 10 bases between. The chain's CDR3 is CASSSQVIAKNIQYF. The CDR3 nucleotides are TGTGCCAGCAGTTCCCAGGTTATAGCCAAAAACATTCAGTACTTC.

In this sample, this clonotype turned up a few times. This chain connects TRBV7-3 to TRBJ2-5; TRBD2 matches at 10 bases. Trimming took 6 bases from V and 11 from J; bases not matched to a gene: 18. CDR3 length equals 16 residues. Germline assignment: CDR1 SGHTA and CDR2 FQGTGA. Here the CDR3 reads CASRAGGLGSYNEQYF. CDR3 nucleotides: TGTGCCAGCAGAGCGGGGGGGCTGGGGTCCTACAATGAGCAGTACTTC.

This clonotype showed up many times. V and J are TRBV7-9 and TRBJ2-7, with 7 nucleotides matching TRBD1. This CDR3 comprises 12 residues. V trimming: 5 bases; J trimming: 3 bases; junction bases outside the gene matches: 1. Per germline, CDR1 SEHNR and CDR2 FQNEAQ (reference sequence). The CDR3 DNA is TGTGCCAGCAGCAGGACAGGCTACGAGCAGTACTTC. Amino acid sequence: CASSRTGYEQYF.

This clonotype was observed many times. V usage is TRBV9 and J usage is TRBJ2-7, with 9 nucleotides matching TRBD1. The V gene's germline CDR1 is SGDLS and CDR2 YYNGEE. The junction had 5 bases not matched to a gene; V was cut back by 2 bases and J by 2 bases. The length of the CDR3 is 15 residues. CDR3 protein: CASSVGQGGAYEQYF. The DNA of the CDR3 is TGTGCCAGCAGCGTGGGACAGGGAGGGGCCTACGAGCAGTACTTC.

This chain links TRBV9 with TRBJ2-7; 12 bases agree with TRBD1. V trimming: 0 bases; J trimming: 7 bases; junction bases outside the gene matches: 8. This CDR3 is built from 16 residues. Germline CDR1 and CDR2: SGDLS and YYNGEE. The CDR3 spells CASSVEGQGAPREQYF. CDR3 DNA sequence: TGTGCCAGCAGCGTAGAGGGACAGGGGGCGCCCAGGGAGCAGTACTTC.

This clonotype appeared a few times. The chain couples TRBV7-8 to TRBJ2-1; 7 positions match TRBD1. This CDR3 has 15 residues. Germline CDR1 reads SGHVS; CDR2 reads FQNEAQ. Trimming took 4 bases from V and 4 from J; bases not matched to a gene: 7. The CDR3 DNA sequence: TGTGCCAGCAGCTCGGGACAGAAAGGATACAATGAGCAGTTCTTC. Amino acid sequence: CASSSGQKGYNEQFF.

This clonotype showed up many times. The CDR3: CAISESELYEQYF. CDR3 DNA: TGTGCCATCAGTGAGAGTGAGCTCTACGAGCAGTACTTC. The chain combines TRBV10-3 with TRBJ2-7; no definite D call. The length of the CDR3 is 13 residues. V shed 2 bases and J shed 3 bases, with 8 bases lying between them. Germline V gene data show CDR1 as ENHRY and CDR2 as SYGVKD.

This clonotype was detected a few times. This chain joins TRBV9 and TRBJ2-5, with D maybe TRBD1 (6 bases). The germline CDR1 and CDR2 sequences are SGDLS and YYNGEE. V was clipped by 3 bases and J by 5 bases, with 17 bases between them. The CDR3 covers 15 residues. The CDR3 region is CASSERGSPMETQYF. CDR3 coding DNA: TGTGCCAGCAGCGAGAGGGGGAGCCCCATGGAGACCCAGTACTTC.

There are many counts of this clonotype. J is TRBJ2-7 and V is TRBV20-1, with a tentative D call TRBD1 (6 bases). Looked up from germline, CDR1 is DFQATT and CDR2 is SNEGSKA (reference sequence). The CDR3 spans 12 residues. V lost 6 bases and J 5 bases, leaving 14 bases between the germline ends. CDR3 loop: CSATQGSDEQYF. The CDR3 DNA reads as TGCAGTGCCACACAGGGATCGGACGAGCAGTACTTC.

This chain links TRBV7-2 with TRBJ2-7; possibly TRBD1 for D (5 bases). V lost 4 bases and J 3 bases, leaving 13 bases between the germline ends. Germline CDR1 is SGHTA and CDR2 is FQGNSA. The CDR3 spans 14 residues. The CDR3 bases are TGTGCCAGCAGCTACAGACAGACCATCTACGAGCAGTACTTC. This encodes CASSYRQTIYEQYF.

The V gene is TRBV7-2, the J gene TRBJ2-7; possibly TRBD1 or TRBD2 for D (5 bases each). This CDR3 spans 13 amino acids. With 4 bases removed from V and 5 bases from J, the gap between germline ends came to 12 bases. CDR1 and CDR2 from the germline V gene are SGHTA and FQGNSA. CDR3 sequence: CASSSWGYDEQYF. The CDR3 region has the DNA TGTGCCAGCAGCTCGTGGGGGTACGACGAGCAGTACTTC.

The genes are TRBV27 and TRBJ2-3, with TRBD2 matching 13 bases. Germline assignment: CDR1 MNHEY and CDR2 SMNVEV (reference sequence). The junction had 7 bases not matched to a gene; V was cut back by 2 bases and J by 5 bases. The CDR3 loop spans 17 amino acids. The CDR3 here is CASSLLTSGGTEDTQYF. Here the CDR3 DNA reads TGTGCCAGCAGTTTACTGACTAGCGGGGGGACCGAAGATACGCAGTATTTT.

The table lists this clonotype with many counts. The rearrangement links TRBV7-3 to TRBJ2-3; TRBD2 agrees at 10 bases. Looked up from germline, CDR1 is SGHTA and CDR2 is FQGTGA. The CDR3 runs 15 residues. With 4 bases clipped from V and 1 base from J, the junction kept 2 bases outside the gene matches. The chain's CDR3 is CASSSGTSGTDTQYF. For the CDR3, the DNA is TGTGCCAGCAGCTCTGGGACTAGCGGCACAGATACGCAGTATTTT.

As DNA, the CDR3 is TGTGCCAGCAGCCTCGCAGGCGCGCAGTATTTT. Its translation is CASSLAGAQYF. The chain couples TRBV12-3 or TRBV12-4 to TRBJ2-3; D is undetermined. Trimming took off 6 bases at V and 10 bases at J, with 11 bases between the two ends. The CDR3 has 11 residues.

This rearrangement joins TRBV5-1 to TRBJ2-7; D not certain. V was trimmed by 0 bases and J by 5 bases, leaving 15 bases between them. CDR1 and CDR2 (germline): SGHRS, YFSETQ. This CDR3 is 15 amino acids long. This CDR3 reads CASSLEGPALDEQYF. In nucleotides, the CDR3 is TGCGCCAGCAGCTTGGAAGGGCCAGCCTTGGACGAGCAGTACTTC.